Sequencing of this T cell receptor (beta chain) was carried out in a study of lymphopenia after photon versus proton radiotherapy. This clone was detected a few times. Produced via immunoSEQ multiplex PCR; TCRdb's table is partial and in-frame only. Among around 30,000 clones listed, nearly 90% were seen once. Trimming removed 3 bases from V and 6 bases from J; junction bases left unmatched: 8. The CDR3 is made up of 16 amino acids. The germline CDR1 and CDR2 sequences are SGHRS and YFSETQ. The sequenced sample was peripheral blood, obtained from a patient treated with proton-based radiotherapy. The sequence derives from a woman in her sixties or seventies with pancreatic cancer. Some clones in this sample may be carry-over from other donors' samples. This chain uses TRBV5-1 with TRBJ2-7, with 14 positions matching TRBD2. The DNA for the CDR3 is TGCGCCAGCAGCTGGGAGACTAGCGGGAGGGGGCTCGAGCAGTACTTC. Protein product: CASSWETSGRGLEQYF.